This TCR beta chain was recovered during a study of T cells in women clearing cervical HPV infection. V was cut by 6 bases and J by 0 bases, with 14 bases left in between. The length of the CDR3 is 14 residues. Germline CDR1 DFQATT, CDR2 SNEGSKA (reference sequence). Broader study findings: TRBV6-7 relative abundance averaged approximately 0.1% in cases and under 0.2% in controls. Timing of associations relative to infection is unclear; T-cell subsets were not isolated.

As for this clone: What it recognizes is unknown. The DNA ends 3 residues before the CDR3 does, and the rest of the CDR3 is filled in from the germline J gene.

Libraries were prepared by immunoSEQ multiplex PCR; TCRdb keeps only in-frame clonotypes and omits some of them. This repertoire includes tens of thousands of clones. The J gene is TRBJ1-1, the V gene TRBV20-1, with D perhaps matching TRBD1 (6 bases). This TCR came from a woman between 18 and 69 years old with a cervical HPV16 infection that either progressed to CIN3+ or cleared (not recorded which). What was sequenced was blood buffy coat. This CDR3 is CSAPDRSLNTEAFF. The sequenced part of the CDR3 DNA is TGCAGTGCGCCTGACAGGTCCCTGAACACTGAA.